Sequencing of this T cell receptor beta chain was carried out in a study of T cells after yellow fever vaccination. About the study: Those fractions that held only low numbers of cells were prepared using the SMART-Seq v4 Ultra Low Input RNA kit. Study-level findings and limits: Subsequent booster samples again held most clones from primary vaccination (roughly 96% CD4, approximately 85% CD8).

This clonotype has just a few counts. Its antigen is not known. The authors made TCR cDNA by 5'RACE template switching, adding a universal primer site and UMIs. TCRdb reanalysed the 5' RACE reads using MiXCR and keeps one entry per CDR3 protein. Among 300,000 to 400,000 distinct CDR3 sequences listed, approximately 5.7% were seen once. The CDR3 runs 14 residues. The ends were cut back, 4 bases at V and 4 bases at J, with 11 bases in the middle. Germline V gene sequence: CDR1 MNHEY, CDR2 SMNVEV (reference sequence). This receptor was identified in a man aged 25 to 40 who received the YFV17D yellow fever vaccine. The chain joins TRBV27 to TRBJ1-5; TRBD1 might be the D (5 bases). Material: PBMCs, obtained 5 days after the yellow fever booster vaccination. Here the CDR3 DNA reads TGTGCCAGCAGTTCACAGGCTATAAATCAGCCCCAGCATTTT. It translates to CASSSQAINQPQHF.